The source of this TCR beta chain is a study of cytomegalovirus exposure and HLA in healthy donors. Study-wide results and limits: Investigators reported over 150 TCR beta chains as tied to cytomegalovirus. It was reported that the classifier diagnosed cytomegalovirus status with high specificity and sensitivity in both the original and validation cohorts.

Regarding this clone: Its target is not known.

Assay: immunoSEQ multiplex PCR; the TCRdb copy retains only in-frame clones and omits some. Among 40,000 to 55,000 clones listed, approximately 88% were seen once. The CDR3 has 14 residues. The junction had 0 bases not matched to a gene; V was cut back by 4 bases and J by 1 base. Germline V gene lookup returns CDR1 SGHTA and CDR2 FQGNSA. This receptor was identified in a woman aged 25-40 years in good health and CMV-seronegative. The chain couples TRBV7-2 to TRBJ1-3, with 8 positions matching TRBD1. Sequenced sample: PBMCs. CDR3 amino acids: CASSWTGSGNTIYF. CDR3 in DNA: TGTGCCAGCAGCTGGACAGGGTCTGGAAACACCATATATTTT.